Below are 11 T cell receptor beta chains sequenced from a single sample in a study of neurological immune-mediated disorders. TCRdb processed the 5' RACE reads anew with MiXCR; each CDR3 protein has one entry. This sample has more than 45,000 distinct CDR3 sequences, with about an eighth found just once. The sequenced sample was PBMCs. The receptors originated from a man aged 55 to 70 in good health.

This clonotype was picked up many times. The V and J genes are TRBV6-6 and TRBJ1-2, with 9 bases aligning to TRBD1. Per germline, CDR1 MNHNY and CDR2 SVGAGI (reference sequence). The CDR3 has 14 residues. V was pared by 6 bases and J by 3 bases, with 5 bases of the junction left unmatched. The CDR3 DNA follows: TGTGCCAGCAGCCTACGGACAGGGGACTATGGCTACACCTTC. This encodes CASSLRTGDYGYTF.

This chain joins TRBV3-1 and TRBJ1-6; the D gene is possibly TRBD1 (6 bases). Per the germline V gene, CDR1 is LGHDT and CDR2 is YNNKEL (reference sequence). Trimming left V 5 bases short and J 7 bases short, with 9 bases between. The CDR3 is made up of 13 amino acids. Here the CDR3 reads CASSYRENSPLHF. In nucleotides, the CDR3 is TGTGCCAGCAGCTACAGGGAGAATTCACCCCTCCACTTT.

This clonotype has at least ten counts. The chain is built from TRBV27 and TRBJ2-7; 7 bases fit TRBD2. Per germline, CDR1 MNHEY and CDR2 SMNVEV (reference sequence). The CDR3 extends over 13 amino acids. The V and J ends lost 6 bases and 5 bases, in that order; junction bases with no gene match: 7. The CDR3: CASRRPSGDEQYF. CDR3 sequence (DNA): TGTGCCAGCAGGAGACCGAGCGGGGACGAGCAGTACTTC.

The V and J genes are TRBV5-1 and TRBJ1-1; unclear D gene. The CDR3 contains 12 residues. V lost 4 bases to trimming and J lost 1 base, with 5 bases between them. CDR1 is SGHRS, CDR2 YFSETQ, per germline. The CDR3 DNA reads TGCGCCAGCAGCGGTGCGAACACTGAAGCTTTCTTT. Translated, it gives CASSGANTEAFF.

This clonotype was seen a handful of times. A single base separates this from a much larger clone, so it may be a read error. The chain links TRBV7-2 to TRBJ1-2, with 10 bases that match TRBD1. The trim removed 5 bases at V and 12 bases at J, leaving 12 bases unmatched. Germline loops: CDR1 SGHTA, CDR2 FQGNSA. This CDR3 has 14 amino acids. The CDR3 DNA reads as TGTGCCAGCAGCAGACAGGGGGCCCTAAAGCGCGACACCTTC. As protein: CASSRQGALKRDTF.

The sample holds many counts of this clonotype. The J gene is TRBJ2-7, the V gene TRBV3-1, with TRBD2 matching 7 bases. Germline CDR1 reads LGHDT; CDR2 reads YNNKEL (reference sequence). The V segment lost 4 bases and the J segment 2 bases; nucleotides outside the gene matches: 11. The CDR3 sequence is 16 residues long. The CDR3 nucleotides are TGTGCCAGCAGCCCAGGGTTTCCGGGACTAACCTACGAGCAGTACTTC. This translates into CASSPGFPGLTYEQYF.

This clonotype was counted at least ten times. The rearrangement joins TRBV12-3 or TRBV12-4 to TRBJ2-7; tentative D call: TRBD2 (6 bases). The CDR3 totals 13 residues. V lost 5 bases to trimming and J lost 2 bases, with 10 bases between them. The CDR3 DNA is TGTGCCAGCAGTATTTCGGGGGCCTACGAGCAGTACTTC. Its protein is CASSISGAYEQYF.

This clonotype was seen ten or more times. This chain connects TRBV15 to TRBJ1-2; unclear D gene. The CDR3 consists of 14 residues. Trimming took off 0 bases at V and 5 bases at J, with 10 bases between the two ends. Germline CDR1 and CDR2: LNHNV and YYDKDF (reference sequence). Written as DNA, the CDR3 is TGTGCCACCAGCAGAGATTCTCTGGCGTATGGCTACACCTTC. Protein product: CATSRDSLAYGYTF.

This clonotype was seen ten or more times. J is TRBJ1-2 and V is TRBV7-9; no reliable D call. V was pared by 1 base and J by 7 bases, with 7 bases between. Germline V gives CDR1 SEHNR, CDR2 FQNEAQ (reference sequence). The CDR3 length is 12 residues. The CDR3 loop reads CASSLVTGGYTF. The CDR3 DNA follows: TGTGCCAGCAGCTTAGTTACTGGTGGCTACACCTTC.

This clonotype was seen many times. The chain recombines TRBV20-1 with TRBJ1-1; no definite D call. The ends were cut back, 6 bases at V and 5 bases at J, with 13 bases in the middle. The CDR3 extends over 12 amino acids. Germline assignment: CDR1 DFQATT and CDR2 SNEGSKA (reference sequence). As DNA, the CDR3 is TGCAGTGCCCCCGGGGTGGGGACTGAAGCTTTCTTT. The encoded protein is CSAPGVGTEAFF.

This clonotype has at least ten counts. The chain couples TRBV6-6 to TRBJ1-1; 10 bases agree with TRBD1. The CDR3 totals 17 residues. Germline V gene sequence: CDR1 MNHNY, CDR2 SVGAGI (reference sequence). V trimming: 6 bases; J trimming: 1 base; junction bases outside the gene matches: 11. CDR3 sequence (DNA): TGTGCCAGCAGGCCAACCGGGACAGGGGCTAGGAACACTGAAGCTTTCTTT. Translation gives CASRPTGTGARNTEAFF.